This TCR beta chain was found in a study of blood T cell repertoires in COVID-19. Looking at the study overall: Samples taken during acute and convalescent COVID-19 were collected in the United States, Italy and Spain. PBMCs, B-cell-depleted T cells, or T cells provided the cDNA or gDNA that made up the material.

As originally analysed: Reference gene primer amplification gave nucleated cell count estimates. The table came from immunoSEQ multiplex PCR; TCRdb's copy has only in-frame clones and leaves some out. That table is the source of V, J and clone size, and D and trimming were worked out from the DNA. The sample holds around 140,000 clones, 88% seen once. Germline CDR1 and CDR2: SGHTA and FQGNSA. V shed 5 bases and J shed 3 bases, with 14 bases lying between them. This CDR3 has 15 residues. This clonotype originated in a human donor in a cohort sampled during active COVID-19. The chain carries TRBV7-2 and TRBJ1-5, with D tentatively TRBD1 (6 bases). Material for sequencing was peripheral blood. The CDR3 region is CASSKDRPNNQPQHF. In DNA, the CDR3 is TGTGCCAGCAGCAAGGACAGACCAAACAATCAGCCCCAGCATTTT. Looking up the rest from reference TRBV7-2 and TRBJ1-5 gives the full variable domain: GAGVSQSPSNKVTEKGKDVELRCDPISGHTALYWYRQSLGQGLEFLIYFQGNSAPDKSGLPSDRFSAERTGGSVSTLTIQRTQQEDSAVYLCASSKDRPNNQPQHFGDGTRLSIL.